The present entry profiles one T cell receptor beta chain with its context. The length of the CDR3 is 13 residues. The data were obtained in a study of T cells expressing NK-cell markers. About the study: Just one sequenced donor of eight was HCMV-seronegative, while seven were seropositive.

From the 5' RACE reads, TCRdb lists one entry per CDR3 protein and no DNA. Its table records 350,000 to 400,000 distinct CDR3 sequences. The TCR was taken from a woman aged 50 to 65 in good health. The chain combines TRBV12-3 or TRBV12-4 with TRBJ2-2. The sample was blood T cells: a sorted CD56 or NKG2C T cell subset, CD4+ or CD8+ T cells, or bulk PBMC T cells (not recorded which). CDR3 protein: CASSLSGYRELFF.